The next 7 T cell receptor beta chains were all read from a single sample in a study of blood T cell repertoires in COVID-19. Profiled with immunoSEQ multiplex PCR; TCRdb holds only in-frame clones, not every one. The sample holds over 350,000 clones; around 89% are singletons and the top ten take roughly 1.2%. Sequenced input: PBMCs or T cells enriched from blood (not recorded which). The receptors originated from a woman between 18 and 29 years old who had recovered from COVID-19.

This clone was detected a few times. The rearrangement joins TRBV11-3 to TRBJ2-3, with D hard to call. Germline CDR1 and CDR2: SGHNT and YENEEA. This CDR3 comprises 14 residues. Trimming removed 1 base at V and 5 bases at J, with 10 bases between. CDR3 nucleotide sequence: TGTGCCAGCAGCTTAGGAGAAGAAATAGATACGCAGTATTTT. Encoded protein: CASSLGEEIDTQYF. Full variable domain (rest looked up from reference TRBV11-3 and TRBJ2-3): EAGVVQSPRYKIIEKKQPVAFWCNPISGHNTLYWYLQNLGQGPELLIRYENEEAVDDSQLPKDRFSAERLKGVDSTLKIQPAELGDSAVYLCASSLGEEIDTQYFGPGTRLTVL.

In its sample, this clone was seen a few times. The V and J genes are TRBV19 and TRBJ1-5; no firm D call. Germline-derived CDR1 and CDR2 are LNHDA and SQIVND (reference sequence). The CDR3 is made up of 13 amino acids. V shed 7 bases and J shed 6 bases, with 13 bases lying between them. In DNA, the CDR3 is TGTGCCAGTACCCACCTTCGAGGTCAGCCCCAGCATTTT. Translation gives CASTHLRGQPQHF.

J is TRBJ2-7 and V is TRBV11-2; no clear D. From germline, CDR1 is SGHAT and CDR2 FQNNGV. The CDR3 runs 14 residues. The ends were cut back, 2 bases at V and 6 bases at J, with 14 bases in the middle. The CDR3 DNA reads as TGTGCCAGCAGCTTAAGCAGGCCCGCTCGCGAGCAGTACTTC. It specifies CASSLSRPAREQYF.

V usage is TRBV20-1 and J usage is TRBJ1-5; D possibly corresponds to TRBD1 (5 bases). The CDR3 extends over 12 amino acids. V lost 3 bases, J lost 5 bases, and 8 bases lay in between. Germline V gives CDR1 DFQATT, CDR2 SNEGSKA (reference sequence). CDR3 bases: TGCAGTGCTAGTGCGGGGGATCAGCCCCAGCATTTT. This encodes CSASAGDQPQHF.

This clone was detected only a few times. The chain has TRBV5-1 and TRBJ1-1; no definite D call. Germline CDR1 reads SGHRS; CDR2 reads YFSETQ. V lost 6 bases and J lost 1, with 10 bases in between. The CDR3 has 13 residues. In DNA, the CDR3 is TGCGCCAGCAATTTCCGGGAGAACACTGAAGCTTTCTTT. Amino acids: CASNFRENTEAFF.

CDR3 amino acids: CASSGRDSTPGNTIYF. The CDR3 DNA sequence: TGCGCCAGCAGCGGGCGGGACTCGACCCCTGGAAACACCATATATTTT. The V and J genes are TRBV5-1 and TRBJ1-3, with D maybe TRBD1 (5 bases). The CDR3 covers 16 residues. V was trimmed by 4 bases and J by 2 bases, leaving 16 bases between them. Germline V gene sequence: CDR1 SGHRS, CDR2 YFSETQ. Filled out from reference TRBV5-1 and TRBJ1-3, the complete variable domain reads KAGVTQTPRYLIKTRGQQVTLSCSPISGHRSVSWYQQTPGQGLQFLFEYFSETQRNKGNFPGRFSGRQFSNSRSEMNVSTLELGDSALYLCASSGRDSTPGNTIYFGEGSWLTVV.

The chain recombines TRBV25-1 with TRBJ1-4, with D perhaps TRBD1 (6 bases). The CDR3 runs 13 residues. The germline V gene has CDR1 MGHDK and CDR2 SYGVNS. The ends were cut back, 7 bases at V and 10 bases at J, with 16 bases in the middle. In DNA, the CDR3 is TGTGCCAGCACCGAATCTGGGGGCAGAAAACTGTTTTTT. Its protein product is CASTESGGRKLFF.